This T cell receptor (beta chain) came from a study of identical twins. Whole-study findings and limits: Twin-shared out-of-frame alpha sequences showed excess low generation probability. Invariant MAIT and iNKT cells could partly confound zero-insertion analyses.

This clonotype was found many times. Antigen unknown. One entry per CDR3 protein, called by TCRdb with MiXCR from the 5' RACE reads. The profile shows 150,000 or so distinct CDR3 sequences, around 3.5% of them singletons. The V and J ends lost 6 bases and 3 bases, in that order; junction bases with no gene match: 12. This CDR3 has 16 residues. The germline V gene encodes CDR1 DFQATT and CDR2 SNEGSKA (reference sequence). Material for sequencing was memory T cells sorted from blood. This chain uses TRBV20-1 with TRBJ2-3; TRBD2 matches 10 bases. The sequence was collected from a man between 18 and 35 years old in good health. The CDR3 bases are TGCAGTGCGGTAAAGTTAGCGGGAGGAGGGACAGATACGCAGTATTTT. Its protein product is CSAVKLAGGGTDTQYF.